The 16 T cell receptor beta chains in this list originate from one sample, sequenced in a study of blood T cell repertoires in COVID-19. Clones were sequenced by immunoSEQ multiplex PCR, and TCRdb holds only the in-frame ones, with some missing. The table has some 300,000 clones, around 88% seen once. Sequencing was done on a sample of peripheral blood. These receptors all come from a woman aged 25 to 39 who had recovered from COVID-19.

This clone was found once. The chain couples TRBV4-3 to TRBJ2-7, with D maybe TRBD2 (5 bases). V gave up 4 bases and J gave up 6 bases, with 19 bases separating them. Germline V gives CDR1 LGHNA, CDR2 YSLEER. This CDR3 contains 15 residues. CDR3 DNA sequence: TGCGCCAGCAGCCGAGAGCGGTATCCACCTACCGAGCAGTACTTC. It encodes CASSRERYPPTEQYF.

This chain uses TRBV7-8 with TRBJ2-1, with 9 nucleotides matching TRBD2. Germline-derived CDR1 and CDR2 are SGHVS and FQNEAQ. CDR3 length: 15 amino acids. J lost 9 bases, V lost 5 bases, and 11 bases had no gene match. CDR3 sequence: CASSPISGGTGEQFF. In DNA form, the CDR3 reads TGTGCCAGCAGCCCTATTAGCGGGGGAACGGGTGAGCAGTTCTTC.

The V call is TRBV6-2 or TRBV6-3, the J call TRBJ2-6; maybe TRBD2 (5 bases). V lost 2 bases and J 2 bases, leaving 7 bases between the germline ends. The germline V gene encodes CDR1 MNHEY and CDR2 SVGEGT. This CDR3 has 15 amino acids. The CDR3 DNA follows: TGTGCCAGCAGTTACCCGGGGACTGGGGCCAACGTCCTGACTTTC. Translation: CASSYPGTGANVLTF.

The chain recombines TRBV5-6 with TRBJ2-7; a weak D match, TRBD1 (6 bases). Germline CDR1 is SGHDT and CDR2 is YYEEEE. V lost 0 bases and J lost 5, with 9 bases in between. The CDR3 length is 13 residues. The CDR3 DNA is TGTGCCAGCAGCTTGGGCAGGGGCAACGAGCAGTACTTC. Translation: CASSLGRGNEQYF.

The chain carries TRBV18 and TRBJ1-1; D may be TRBD1 (6 bases). V gave up 3 bases and J gave up 3 bases, with 17 bases separating them. CDR1 is KGHSH, CDR2 LQKENI, per germline. The CDR3 runs 16 residues. The CDR3 region is CASSPRPGRGDTEAFF. The CDR3 nucleotides read TGTGCCAGCTCACCTCGCCCTGGCAGGGGCGACACTGAAGCTTTCTTT.

The chain employs TRBV6-5 and TRBJ1-5; perhaps TRBD1 as D (5 bases). Germline assignment: CDR1 MNHEY and CDR2 SVGAGI. The V and J ends lost 7 bases and 9 bases respectively, with 13 bases between them. CDR3 size: 12 residues. CDR3 region: CASTYGGGPQHF. The CDR3 coding sequence is TGTGCCAGCACCTACGGGGGAGGGCCCCAGCATTTT.

Only a few counts were recorded for this clone. The chain carries TRBV5-1 and TRBJ1-2; D unresolved. Trimming shortened V by 4 bases and J by 4 bases, and 11 bases separated the two germline ends. The CDR3 extends over 13 amino acids. Germline V gene lookup returns CDR1 SGHRS and CDR2 YFSETQ. CDR3 DNA: TGCGCCAGCAGCGAGTCAGCGAGCTATGGCTACACCTTC. This codes for CASSESASYGYTF.

This chain connects TRBV12-5 to TRBJ2-2; D is ambiguous. The CDR3 runs to 14 residues. Looked up from germline, CDR1 is LGHNT and CDR2 is FRNRAP. Trimming pared 10 bases from V and 0 bases from J, leaving 12 bases between. The CDR3 bases are TGTGCTACCTCCACATCCGCGAACACCGGGGAGCTGTTTTTT. It translates to CATSTSANTGELFF.

This sequence joins TRBV29-1 and TRBJ2-2; possible D gene TRBD1, 6 bases. The germline CDR1 and CDR2 sequences are SQVTM and ANQGSEA. Trimming pared 4 bases from V and 3 bases from J, leaving 12 bases between. The CDR3 consists of 14 residues. The CDR3 here is CSVAGTRDTGELFF. CDR3 bases: TGCAGCGTTGCCGGGACAAGAGACACCGGGGAGCTGTTTTTT.

J is TRBJ1-3 and V is TRBV20-1; no definite D call. Germline V CDR1 and CDR2: DFQATT, SNEGSKA (reference sequence). The V and J ends lost 3 bases and 1 base respectively, with 10 bases between them. The CDR3 loop spans 14 amino acids. CDR3 DNA sequence: TGCAGTGCTAGTCCCGCGAAATCTGGAAACACCATATATTTT. Amino acids: CSASPAKSGNTIYF.

The rearrangement joins TRBV5-1 to TRBJ2-2, with D tentatively TRBD1 (5 bases). Trimming shortened V by 3 bases and J by 6 bases, and 12 bases separated the two germline ends. Germline CDR1 SGHRS, CDR2 YFSETQ. This CDR3 spans 14 amino acids. The CDR3 sequence is CASSSVRVPGELFF. DNA for the CDR3: TGCGCCAGCAGCTCGGTCAGGGTCCCCGGGGAGCTGTTTTTT.

CDR3 loop: CASSPRLGAGELFF. The CDR3 nucleotides read TGTGCCAGCAGCCCCCGACTAGGGGCCGGGGAGCTGTTTTTT. V and J are TRBV2 and TRBJ2-2; weak D call: TRBD2 (6 bases). This CDR3 region has 14 residues. Germline values: CDR1 SNHLY, CDR2 FYNNEI. V was cut by 6 bases and J by 6 bases, with 14 bases left in between.

The chain carries TRBV12-3 or TRBV12-4 and TRBJ1-2; unclear D gene. The CDR3 totals 13 residues. Trimming removed 3 bases from V and 0 bases from J, with 5 bases in between. CDR3 region: CASSFTANYGYTF. The DNA of the CDR3 is TGTGCCAGCAGTTTTACTGCTAACTATGGCTACACCTTC.

The rearrangement joins TRBV2 to TRBJ1-2, with D possibly TRBD1 on 5 matching bases. The CDR3 is made up of 13 amino acids. Trimming shortened V by 3 bases and J by 2 bases, and 7 bases separated the two germline ends. Germline V gene data show CDR1 as SNHLY and CDR2 as FYNNEI. CDR3 region: CASSDSGNYGYTF. Here the CDR3 DNA reads TGTGCCAGCAGTGACTCAGGGAACTATGGCTACACCTTC.

V and J are TRBV4-1 and TRBJ1-2; 8 bases map to TRBD1. The CDR3 length is 13 residues. CDR1 is MGHRA, CDR2 YSYEKL, per germline. V lost 4 bases and J lost 7; bases outside the gene matches: 5. The CDR3 DNA reads as TGCGCCAGCAGCCCTCAGGGGGCGCGTGGCTACACCTTC. Translation: CASSPQGARGYTF.

The rearrangement uses TRBV27 and TRBJ1-6, with 10 bases fitting TRBD1. The CDR3 has 14 residues. Germline assignment: CDR1 MNHEY and CDR2 SMNVEV (reference sequence). Germline trimming cut 6 bases from V and 7 bases from J; bases unmatched to any gene: 3. The DNA of the CDR3 is TGTGCCAGCAGCATGGACAGGGGGAATTCACCCCTCCACTTT. Protein sequence: CASSMDRGNSPLHF.